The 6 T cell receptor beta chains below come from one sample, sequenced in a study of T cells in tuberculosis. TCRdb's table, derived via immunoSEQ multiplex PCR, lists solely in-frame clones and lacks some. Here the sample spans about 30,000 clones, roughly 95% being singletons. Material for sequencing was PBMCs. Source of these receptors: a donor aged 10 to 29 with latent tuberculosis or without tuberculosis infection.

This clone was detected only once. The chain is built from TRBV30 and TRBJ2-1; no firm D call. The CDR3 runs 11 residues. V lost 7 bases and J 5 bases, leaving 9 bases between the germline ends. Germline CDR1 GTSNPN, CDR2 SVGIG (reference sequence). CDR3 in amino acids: CAYLPDNEQFF. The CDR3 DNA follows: TGTGCCTATTTGCCGGACAATGAGCAGTTCTTC.

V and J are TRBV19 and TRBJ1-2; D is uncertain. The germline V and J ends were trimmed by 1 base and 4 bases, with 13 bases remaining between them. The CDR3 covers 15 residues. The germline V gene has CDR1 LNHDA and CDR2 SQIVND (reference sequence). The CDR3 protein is CASSIGSGSGYGYTF. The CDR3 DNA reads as TGTGCCAGTAGTATAGGTTCTGGGAGTGGCTATGGCTACACCTTC.

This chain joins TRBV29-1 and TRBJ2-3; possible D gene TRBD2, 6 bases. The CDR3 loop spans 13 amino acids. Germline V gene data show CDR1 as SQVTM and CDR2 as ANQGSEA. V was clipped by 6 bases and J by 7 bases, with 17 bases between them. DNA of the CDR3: TGCAGCGTGGCCCACGGAGGCGGGAATACGCAGTATTTT. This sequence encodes CSVAHGGGNTQYF.

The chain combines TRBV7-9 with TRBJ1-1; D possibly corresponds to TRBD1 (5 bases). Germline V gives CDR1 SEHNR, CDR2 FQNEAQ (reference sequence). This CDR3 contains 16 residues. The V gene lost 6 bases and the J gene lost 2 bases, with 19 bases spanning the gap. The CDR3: CASSILGGGRNTEAFF. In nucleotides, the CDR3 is TGTGCCAGCAGTATACTCGGGGGAGGACGCAACACTGAAGCTTTCTTT.

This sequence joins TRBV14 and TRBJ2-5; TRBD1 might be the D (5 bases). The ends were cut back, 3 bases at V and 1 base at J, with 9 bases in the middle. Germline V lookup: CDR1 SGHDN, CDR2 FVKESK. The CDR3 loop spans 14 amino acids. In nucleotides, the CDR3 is TGTGCCAGCAGCCAGGGGCCGGTCCAAGAGACCCAGTACTTC. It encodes CASSQGPVQETQYF.

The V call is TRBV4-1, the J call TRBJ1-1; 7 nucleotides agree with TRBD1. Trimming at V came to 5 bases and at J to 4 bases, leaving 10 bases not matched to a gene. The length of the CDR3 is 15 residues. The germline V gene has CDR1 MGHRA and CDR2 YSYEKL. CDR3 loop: CASSGQDRRATEAFF. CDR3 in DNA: TGCGCCAGCAGCGGGCAGGACAGGCGTGCCACTGAAGCTTTCTTT.